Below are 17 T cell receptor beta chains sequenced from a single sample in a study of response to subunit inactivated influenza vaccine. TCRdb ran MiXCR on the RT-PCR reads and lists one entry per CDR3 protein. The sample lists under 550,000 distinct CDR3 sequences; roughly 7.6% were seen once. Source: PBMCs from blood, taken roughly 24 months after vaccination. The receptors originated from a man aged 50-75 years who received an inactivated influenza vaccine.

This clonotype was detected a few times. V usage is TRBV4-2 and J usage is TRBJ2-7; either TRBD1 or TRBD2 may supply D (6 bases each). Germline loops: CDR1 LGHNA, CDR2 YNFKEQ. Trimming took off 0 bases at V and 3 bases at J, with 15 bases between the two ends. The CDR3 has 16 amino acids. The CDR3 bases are TGTGCCAGCAGCCAAGAGGAGGGGGAACTTTACTACGAGCAGTACTTC. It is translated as CASSQEEGELYYEQYF.

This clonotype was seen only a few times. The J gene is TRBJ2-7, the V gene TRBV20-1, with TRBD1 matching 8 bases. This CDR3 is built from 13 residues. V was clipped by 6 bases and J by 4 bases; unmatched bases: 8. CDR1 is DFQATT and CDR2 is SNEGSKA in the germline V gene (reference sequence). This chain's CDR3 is CSADDRGLYEQYF. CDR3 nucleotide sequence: TGCAGTGCAGACGACAGGGGTTTATACGAGCAGTACTTC.

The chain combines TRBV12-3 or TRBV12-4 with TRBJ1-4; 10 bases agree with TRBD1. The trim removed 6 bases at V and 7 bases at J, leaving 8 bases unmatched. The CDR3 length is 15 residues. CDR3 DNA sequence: TGTGCCAGCAGGGGAGACAGGGGGCGGGTTGAAAAACTGTTTTTT. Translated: CASRGDRGRVEKLFF.

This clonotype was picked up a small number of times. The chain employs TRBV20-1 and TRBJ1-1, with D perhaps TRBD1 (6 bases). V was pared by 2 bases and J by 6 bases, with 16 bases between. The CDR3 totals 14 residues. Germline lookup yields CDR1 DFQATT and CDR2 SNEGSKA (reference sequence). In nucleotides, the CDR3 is TGCAGTGCTAGATGGGACAACGCCACCTCTGAAGCTTTCTTT. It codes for CSARWDNATSEAFF.

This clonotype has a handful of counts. CDR3 sequence (DNA): TGCGCCAGCAGCTCGACCAGCTTCGGCGGGGAGCTGTTTTTT. Translating gives CASSSTSFGGELFF. This sequence joins TRBV5-1 and TRBJ2-2; D not resolved. The germline V gene has CDR1 SGHRS and CDR2 YFSETQ. The V end was cut by 3 bases, the J end by 7 bases, with 13 bases between. This CDR3 spans 14 amino acids.

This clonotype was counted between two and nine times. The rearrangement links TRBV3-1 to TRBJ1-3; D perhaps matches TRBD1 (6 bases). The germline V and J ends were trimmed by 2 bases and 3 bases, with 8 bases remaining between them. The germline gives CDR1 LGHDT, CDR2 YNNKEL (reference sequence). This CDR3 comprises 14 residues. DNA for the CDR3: TGTGCCAGCAGCCAATTGGACAGTGGAAACACCATATATTTT. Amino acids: CASSQLDSGNTIYF. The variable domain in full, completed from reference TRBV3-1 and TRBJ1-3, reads DTAVSQTPKYLVTQMGNDKSIKCEQNLGHDTMYWYKQDSKKFLKIMFSYNNKELIINETVPNRFSPKSPDKAHLNLHINSLELGDSAVYFCASSQLDSGNTIYFGEGSWLTVV.

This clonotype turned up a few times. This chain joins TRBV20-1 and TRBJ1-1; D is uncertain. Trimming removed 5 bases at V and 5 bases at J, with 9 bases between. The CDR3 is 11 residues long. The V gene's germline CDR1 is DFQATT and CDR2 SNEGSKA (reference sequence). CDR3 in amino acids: CSAPGETEAFF. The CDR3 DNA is TGCAGTGCTCCTGGGGAGACTGAAGCTTTCTTT.

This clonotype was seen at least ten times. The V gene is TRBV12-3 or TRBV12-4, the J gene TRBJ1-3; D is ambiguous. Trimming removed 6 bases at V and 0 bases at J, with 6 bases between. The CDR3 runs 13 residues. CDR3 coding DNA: TGTGCCAGCAGAAAGTCCTCTGGAAACACCATATATTTT. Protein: CASRKSSGNTIYF.

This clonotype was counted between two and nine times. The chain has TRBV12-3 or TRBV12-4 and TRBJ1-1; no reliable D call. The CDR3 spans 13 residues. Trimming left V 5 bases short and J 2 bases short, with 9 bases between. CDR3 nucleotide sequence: TGTGCCAGCAGTCTCCTCACCAACACTGAAGCTTTCTTT. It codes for CASSLLTNTEAFF.

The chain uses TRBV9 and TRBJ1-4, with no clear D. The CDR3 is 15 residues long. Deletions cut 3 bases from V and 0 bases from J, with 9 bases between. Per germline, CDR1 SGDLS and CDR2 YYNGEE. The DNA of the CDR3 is TGTGCCAGCAGCGCCCGTTCCTCAACTAATGAAAAACTGTTTTTT. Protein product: CASSARSSTNEKLFF.

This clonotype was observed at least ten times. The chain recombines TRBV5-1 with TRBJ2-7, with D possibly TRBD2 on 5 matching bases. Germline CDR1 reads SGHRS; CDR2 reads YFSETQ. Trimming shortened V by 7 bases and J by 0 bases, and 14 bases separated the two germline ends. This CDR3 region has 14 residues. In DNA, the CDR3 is TGCGCCAGCGTCGAGGGTCCTGCCTCCTACGAGCAGTACTTC. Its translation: CASVEGPASYEQYF.

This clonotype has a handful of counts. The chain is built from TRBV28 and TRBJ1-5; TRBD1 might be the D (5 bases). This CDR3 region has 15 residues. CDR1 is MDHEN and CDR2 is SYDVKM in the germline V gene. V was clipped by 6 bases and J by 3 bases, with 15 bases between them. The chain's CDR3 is CASRPDRQPNQPQHF. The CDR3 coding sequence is TGTGCCAGCAGGCCGGATAGACAGCCCAATCAGCCCCAGCATTTT. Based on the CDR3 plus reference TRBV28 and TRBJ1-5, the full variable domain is DVKVTQSSRYLVKRTGEKVFLECVQDMDHENMFWYRQDPGLGLRLIYFSYDVKMKEKGDIPEGYSVSREKKERFSLILESASTNQTSMYLCASRPDRQPNQPQHFGDGTRLSIL.

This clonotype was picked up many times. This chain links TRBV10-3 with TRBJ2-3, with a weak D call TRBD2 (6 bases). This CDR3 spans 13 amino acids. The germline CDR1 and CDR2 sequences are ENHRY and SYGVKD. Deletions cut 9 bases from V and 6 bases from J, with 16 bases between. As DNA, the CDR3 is TGTGCCATAAAGACTAGTTGGCGCGATACGCAGTATTTT. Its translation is CAIKTSWRDTQYF.

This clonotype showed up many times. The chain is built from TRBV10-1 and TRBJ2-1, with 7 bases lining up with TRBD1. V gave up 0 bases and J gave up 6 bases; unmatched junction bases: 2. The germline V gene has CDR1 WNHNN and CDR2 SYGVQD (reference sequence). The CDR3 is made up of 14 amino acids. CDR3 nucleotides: TGCGCCAGCAGTGAGTCGGGGGACAGCAATGAGCAGTTCTTC. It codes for CASSESGDSNEQFF.

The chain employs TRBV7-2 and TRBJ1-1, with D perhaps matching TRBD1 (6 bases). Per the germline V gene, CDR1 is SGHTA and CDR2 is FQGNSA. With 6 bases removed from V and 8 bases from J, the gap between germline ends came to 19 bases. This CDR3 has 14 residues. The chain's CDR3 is CASRRQQGMGEAFF. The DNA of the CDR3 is TGTGCCAGCAGAAGACAACAGGGAATGGGGGAAGCTTTCTTT. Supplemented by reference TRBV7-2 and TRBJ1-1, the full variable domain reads GAGVSQSPSNKVTEKGKDVELRCDPISGHTALYWYRQSLGQGLEFLIYFQGNSAPDKSGLPSDRFSAERTGGSVSTLTIQRTQQEDSAVYLCASRRQQGMGEAFFGQGTRLTVV.

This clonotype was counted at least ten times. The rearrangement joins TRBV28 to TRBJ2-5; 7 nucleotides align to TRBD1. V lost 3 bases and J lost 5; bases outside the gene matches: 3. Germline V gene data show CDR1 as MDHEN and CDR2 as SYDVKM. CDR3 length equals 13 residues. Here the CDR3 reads CASSLQGDETQYF. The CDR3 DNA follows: TGTGCCAGCAGTTTGCAGGGGGATGAGACCCAGTACTTC.

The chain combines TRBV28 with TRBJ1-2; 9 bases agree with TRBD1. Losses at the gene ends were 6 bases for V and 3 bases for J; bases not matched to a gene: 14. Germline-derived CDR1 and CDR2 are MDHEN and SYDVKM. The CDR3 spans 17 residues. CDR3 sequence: CASSHQIRTGAHYGYTF. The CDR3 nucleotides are TGTGCCAGCAGCCATCAAATCAGGACAGGGGCCCACTATGGCTACACCTTC.